Shown below are 9 T cell receptor beta chains from a single sample sequenced in a study of graft-versus-host responses after intestinal transplantation. The table came from immunoSEQ multiplex PCR; TCRdb's copy has only in-frame clones and leaves some out. The sample lists about 59,000 clones, around 93% occurring once. For these TCRs, the target antigens are not known. Specimen: unstimulated CD4+ T cells sorted from spleen or lymph node cells, collected before transplant. These receptors came from a human donor who was the organ donor for an intestinal transplant.

The chain uses TRBV2 and TRBJ2-7; possibly TRBD1 for D (6 bases). CDR3 size: 13 residues. Germline loops: CDR1 SNHLY, CDR2 FYNNEI. V dropped 9 bases and J dropped 3 bases, with 15 bases sitting between them. In DNA form, the CDR3 reads TGTGCCAGTGCCGGGACACAGATCTACGAGCAGTACTTC. As protein: CASAGTQIYEQYF.

The CDR3 DNA reads TGTGCCAGCAGCTTAGGTCCAGGGTCAGATACGCAGTATTTT. Its translation is CASSLGPGSDTQYF. The gene calls are TRBV11-3 and TRBJ2-3; a weak D match, TRBD1 (5 bases). The CDR3 is 14 amino acids. Germline CDR1 and CDR2: SGHNT and YENEEA. The V end lost 1 base, the J end lost 4 bases, and 9 bases lay between the germline ends.

The chain is built from TRBV6-6 and TRBJ2-7; 8 bases agree with TRBD1. Germline trimming cut 6 bases from V and 4 bases from J; bases unmatched to any gene: 8. Germline CDR1 and CDR2: MNHNY and SVGAGI (reference sequence). The CDR3 consists of 14 residues. The CDR3 region is CASSTQGEGYEQYF. The CDR3 nucleotides are TGTGCCAGCAGCACACAGGGGGAAGGTTACGAGCAGTACTTC.

As to this clone: The sample carries other DNA sequences with the same CDR3. The rearrangement links TRBV7-9 to TRBJ2-7; 8 positions match TRBD1. Germline V gene sequence: CDR1 SEHNR, CDR2 FQNEAQ (reference sequence). The trim removed 1 base at V and 5 bases at J, leaving 7 bases unmatched. The CDR3 totals 15 residues. Here the CDR3 DNA reads TGTGCCAGCAGCTTAGTCGTGACAGGGGTAGACGAGCAGTACTTC. Translating it yields CASSLVVTGVDEQYF.

The chain combines TRBV11-2 with TRBJ1-1; the D gene is possibly TRBD1 (5 bases). With 5 bases removed from V and 6 bases from J, the gap between germline ends came to 16 bases. This CDR3 comprises 14 residues. Germline loops: CDR1 SGHAT, CDR2 FQNNGV. The CDR3 sequence is CASSDVQDPPEAFF. Here the CDR3 DNA reads TGTGCCAGCAGCGATGTACAGGACCCCCCTGAAGCTTTCTTT.

This chain links TRBV15 with TRBJ2-7; D unresolved. The germline V gene encodes CDR1 LNHNV and CDR2 YYDKDF (reference sequence). This CDR3 contains 13 residues. V shed 6 bases and J shed 5 bases, with 14 bases lying between them. In DNA, the CDR3 is TGTGCCACCAGTCCACCGATCCAGCACGAGCAGTACTTC. It specifies CATSPPIQHEQYF. The full variable domain, in which reference TRBV15 and TRBJ2-7 provide the parts outside the CDR3, is DAMVIQNPRYQVTQFGKPVTLSCSQTLNHNVMYWYQQKSSQAPKLLFHYYDKDFNNEADTPDNFQSRRPNTSFCFLDIRSPGLGDTAMYLCATSPPIQHEQYFGPGTRLTVT.

The rearrangement links TRBV14 to TRBJ2-7; TRBD1 aligns across 9 bases. The CDR3 contains 15 residues. The V and J ends lost 1 base and 2 bases, in that order; junction bases with no gene match: 3. CDR1 and CDR2 (germline): SGHDN, FVKESK. CDR3 DNA: TGTGCCAGCAGCCAAGGGGGGACAGGGCCCTACGAGCAGTACTTC. This gives the protein CASSQGGTGPYEQYF.

The chain uses TRBV7-2 and TRBJ2-3; 10 nucleotides line up with TRBD2. The germline gives CDR1 SGHTA, CDR2 FQGNSA. CDR3 length equals 18 residues. The V gene end was trimmed by 0 bases and the J gene end by 5 bases; junction bases not matched to a gene: 11. CDR3 DNA: TGTGCCAGCAGCTTAGCGGCTAGCGGGGGCCTCCTCAGAGATACGCAGTATTTT. As protein: CASSLAASGGLLRDTQYF.

This sequence joins TRBV7-9 and TRBJ2-7; 7 bases map to TRBD1. The junction had 11 bases not matched to a gene; V was cut back by 1 base and J by 2 bases. Germline V gene lookup returns CDR1 SEHNR and CDR2 FQNEAQ (reference sequence). The CDR3 length is 17 residues. CDR3 sequence reads: CASSLDNWQGVTYEQYF. Written as DNA, the CDR3 is TGTGCCAGCAGCTTAGATAATTGGCAGGGGGTCACCTACGAGCAGTACTTC.